This record covers a single TCR beta chain. V shed 10 bases and J 1 base; nucleotides not matched to a gene: 6. CDR1 is KGHSH, CDR2 LQKENI, per germline. CDR3 length: 13 residues. This entry comes from a study of blood T cell repertoires in COVID-19. The data were produced by immunoSEQ multiplex PCR, yet TCRdb's version contains in-frame clones alone and is incomplete. This sample has under 200,000 clones; about 86% occur once, and the top ten carry more than 5.5%. Recruits, aged roughly 18 to 89 years, lived in 25 or so US areas. The source material was PBMCs or T cells enriched from blood (not recorded which). This receptor was identified in a man over 45 who had recovered from COVID-19. The V call is TRBV18, the J call TRBJ1-1, with TRBD1 identical over 7 bases. This chain's CDR3 is CATAGQQNTEAFF. CDR3 bases: TGTGCCACCGCGGGACAGCAGAACACTGAAGCTTTCTTT.